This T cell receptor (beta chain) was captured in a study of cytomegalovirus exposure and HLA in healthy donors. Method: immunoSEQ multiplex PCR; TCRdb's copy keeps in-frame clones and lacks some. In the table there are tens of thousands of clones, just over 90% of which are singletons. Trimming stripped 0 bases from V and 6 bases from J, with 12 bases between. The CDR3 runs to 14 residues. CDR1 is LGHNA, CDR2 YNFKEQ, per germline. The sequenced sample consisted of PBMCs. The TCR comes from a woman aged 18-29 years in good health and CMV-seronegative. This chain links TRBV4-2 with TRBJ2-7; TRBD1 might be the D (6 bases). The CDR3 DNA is TGTGCCAGCAGCCAAGATAACAGGGTCGGCGAGCAGTACTTC. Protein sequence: CASSQDNRVGEQYF.